This T cell receptor (beta chain) stems from a study of cytomegalovirus exposure and HLA in healthy donors. Study results and limitations: Equally common other TCR beta chains were less clonally expanded than HLA-associated ones, a later analysis found. Apart from CMV serostatus, no immune exposure information was available.

This clone was detected only once. Its antigen is not known. PCR was performed using 60 Vbeta and 13 Jbeta primers. Per the original data handling: About 9.9 million shared chains were among tens of millions of unique TCR beta chains counted in a later analysis. Clones were read by immunoSEQ multiplex PCR, and TCRdb kept only the in-frame ones, dropping some. Clonal size and the V and J genes are those of that table, whereas D and trimming came from the DNA. Among about 150,000 clones listed, roughly 73% were seen once. The germline V gene encodes CDR1 MRHNA and CDR2 SNTAGT. V shed 4 bases, J shed 7 bases, and the junction held 12 bases outside the gene matches. This CDR3 comprises 16 residues.

This clonotype was obtained from a man between 18 and 35 years old in good health and CMV-seropositive. V usage is TRBV6-4 and J usage is TRBJ2-1; 8 positions match TRBD2. The specimen sequenced was PBMCs. The CDR3 protein is CASSALSGGTPNEQFF. In DNA, the CDR3 is TGTGCCAGCAGTGCTTTGAGCGGGGGAACCCCAAATGAGCAGTTCTTC.